The clone carrying this TCR beta chain occurred many times. Its antigen is not identified. Genomic DNA served as template for TCR beta VDJ and CDR3 profiling. Each CDR3 protein gets one entry after TCRdb re-called the reads with MiXCR. The profile shows around 150,000 distinct CDR3 sequences, 35% to 50% of them singletons. This entry comes from a study of CD8+CD57+ T cells in acquired aplastic anemia. Study context: Yields of DNA that came from sorted CD4+ and CD8+ cells averaged roughly 3.3 ug. CD4+ reads averaged around 10 million in healthy donors. Study-wide results and caveats: A set of twenty-nine CD8+ CDR3 sequences was shared between patients and controls, and these sequences appeared highly expressed in patients. For CD8+ Simpson's diversity, patients and controls showed no significant difference.

From germline, CDR1 is DFQATT and CDR2 SNEGSKA (reference sequence). This CDR3 is 15 amino acids long. V shed 5 bases, J shed 3 bases, and the junction held 12 bases outside the gene matches. The receptor was isolated from a human donor in good health, serving as a control. The sample comprised sorted CD4+, CD8+, or CD8+CD57+ T cells (not recorded which) from PBMCs. V usage is TRBV20-1 and J usage is TRBJ2-5; 7 bases are a match to TRBD2. Here the CDR3 DNA reads TGCAGTGCTGACCCCCTAGCGGCGATGGAAGAGACCCAGTACTTC. It yields the protein CSADPLAAMEETQYF.